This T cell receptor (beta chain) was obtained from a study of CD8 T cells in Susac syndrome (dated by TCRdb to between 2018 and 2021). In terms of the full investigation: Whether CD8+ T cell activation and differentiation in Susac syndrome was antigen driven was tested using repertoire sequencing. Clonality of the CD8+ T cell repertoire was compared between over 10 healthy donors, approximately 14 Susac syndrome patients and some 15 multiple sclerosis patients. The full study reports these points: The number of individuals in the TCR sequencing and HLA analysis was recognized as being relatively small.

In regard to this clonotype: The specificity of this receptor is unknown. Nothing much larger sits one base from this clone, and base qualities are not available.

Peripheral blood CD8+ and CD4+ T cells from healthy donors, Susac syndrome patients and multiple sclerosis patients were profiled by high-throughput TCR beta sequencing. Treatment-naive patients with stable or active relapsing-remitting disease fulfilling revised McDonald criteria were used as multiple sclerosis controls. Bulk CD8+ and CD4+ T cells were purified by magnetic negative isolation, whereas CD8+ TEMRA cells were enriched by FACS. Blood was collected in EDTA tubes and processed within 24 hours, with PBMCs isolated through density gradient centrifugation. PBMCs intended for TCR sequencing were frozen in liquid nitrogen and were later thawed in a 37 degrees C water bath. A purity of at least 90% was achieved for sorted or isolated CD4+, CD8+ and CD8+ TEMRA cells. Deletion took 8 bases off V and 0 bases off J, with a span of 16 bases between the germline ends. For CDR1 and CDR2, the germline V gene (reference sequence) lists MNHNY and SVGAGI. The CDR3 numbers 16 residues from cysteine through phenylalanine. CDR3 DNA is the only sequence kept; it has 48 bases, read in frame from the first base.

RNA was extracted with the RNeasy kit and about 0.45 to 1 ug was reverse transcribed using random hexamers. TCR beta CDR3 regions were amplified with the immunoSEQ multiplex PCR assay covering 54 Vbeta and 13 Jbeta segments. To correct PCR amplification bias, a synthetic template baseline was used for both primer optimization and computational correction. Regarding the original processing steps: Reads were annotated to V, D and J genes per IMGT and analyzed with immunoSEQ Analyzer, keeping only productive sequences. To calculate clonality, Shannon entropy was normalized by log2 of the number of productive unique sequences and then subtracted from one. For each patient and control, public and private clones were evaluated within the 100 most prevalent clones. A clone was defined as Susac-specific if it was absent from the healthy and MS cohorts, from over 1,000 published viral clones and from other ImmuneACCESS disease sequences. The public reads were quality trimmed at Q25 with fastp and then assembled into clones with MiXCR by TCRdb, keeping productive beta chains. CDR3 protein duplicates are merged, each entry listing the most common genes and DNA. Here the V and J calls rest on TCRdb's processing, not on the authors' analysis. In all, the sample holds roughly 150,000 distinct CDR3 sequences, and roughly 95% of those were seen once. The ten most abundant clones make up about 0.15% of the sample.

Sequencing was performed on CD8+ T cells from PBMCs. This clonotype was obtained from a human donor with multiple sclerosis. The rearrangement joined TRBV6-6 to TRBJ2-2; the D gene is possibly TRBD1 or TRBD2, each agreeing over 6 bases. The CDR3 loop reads CASLSRGVPNTGELFF. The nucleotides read TGTGCCAGCCTCTCTAGGGGGGTGCCGAACACCGGGGAGCTGTTTTTT.